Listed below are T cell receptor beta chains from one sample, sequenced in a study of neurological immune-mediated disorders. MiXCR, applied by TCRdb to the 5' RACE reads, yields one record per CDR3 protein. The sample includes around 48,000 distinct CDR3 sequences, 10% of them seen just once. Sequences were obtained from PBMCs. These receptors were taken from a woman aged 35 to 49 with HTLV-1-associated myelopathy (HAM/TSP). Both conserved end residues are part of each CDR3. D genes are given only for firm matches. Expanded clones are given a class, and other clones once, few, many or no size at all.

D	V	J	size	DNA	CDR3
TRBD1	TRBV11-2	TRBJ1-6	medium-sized	TGTGCCAGCAGCTGGGGGACAGATAATTCACCCCTCCACTTT	CASSWGTDNSPLHF
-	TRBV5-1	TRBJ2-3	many	TGCGCCAGCAGCTCCGGGACACCCAGCACAGATACGCAGTATTTT	CASSSGTPSTDTQYF
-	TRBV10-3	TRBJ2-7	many	TGTGCCATCACCGGACACAAGGACCACGAGCAGTACTTC	CAITGHKDHEQYF
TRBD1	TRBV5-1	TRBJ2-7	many	TGCGCCAGCAGCCCGGGACAGGGGACGACCTACGAGCAGTACTTC	CASSPGQGTTYEQYF
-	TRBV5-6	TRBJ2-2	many	TGTGCCAGCAGCAAGGGTACCGGGGAGCTGTTTTTT	CASSKGTGELFF
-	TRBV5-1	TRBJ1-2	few	TGCGCCAGCAGCTCCTCCGGGACAAAGTTGGGCTACACCTTC	CASSSSGTKLGYTF
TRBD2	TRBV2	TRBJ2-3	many	TGTGCCAGCAGTGGCGGGGGGAGCACAGATACGCAGTATTTT	CASSGGGSTDTQYF
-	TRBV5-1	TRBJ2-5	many	TGCGCCAGCAGCTTCGCTGAACCTGAAGAGACCCAGTACTTC	CASSFAEPEETQYF
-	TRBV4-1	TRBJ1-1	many	TGCGCCAGCAGCCAAGTTGACAGTATCACTGAAGCTTTCTTT	CASSQVDSITEAFF
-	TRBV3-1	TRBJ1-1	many	TGTGCCAGCAGCCAAGGGACGAACACTGAAGCTTTCTTT	CASSQGTNTEAFF
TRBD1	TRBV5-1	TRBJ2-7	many	TGCGCCAGCAGCTTGGAGGGACAGGGGGCCTACGAGCAGTACTTC	CASSLEGQGAYEQYF
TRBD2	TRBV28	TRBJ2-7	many	TGTGCCAGCAGTGGCGGGAAACTGACTAGCGGGGGGCCTGAGCAGTACTTC	CASSGGKLTSGGPEQYF
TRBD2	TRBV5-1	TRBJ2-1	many	TGCGCCAGCAGTGGCGGGGGGAAGGAGTTCTTC	CASSGGGKEFF
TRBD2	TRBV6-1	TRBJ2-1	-	TGTGCCAGCACCCGAGAGGTAGCGGGGGGGCCTGATGAGCAGTTCTTC	CASTREVAGGPDEQFF
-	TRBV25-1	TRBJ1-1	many	TGTGCCAGCAGAAGTGGTAACAGGAAGGCTTTCTTT	CASRSGNRKAFF
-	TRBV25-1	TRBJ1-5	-	TGTGCCAGCAGTGGGGCGGGGGACAATCAGCCCCAGCATTTT	CASSGAGDNQPQHF
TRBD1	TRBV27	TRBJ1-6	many	TGTGCCAGCAGTTTGACAGGGTATAATTCACCCCTCCACTTT	CASSLTGYNSPLHF
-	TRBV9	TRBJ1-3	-	TGTGCCAGCAGCGTGGGACCGGAGGCTGGAAACACCATATATTTT	CASSVGPEAGNTIYF
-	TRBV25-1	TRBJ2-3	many	TGTGCCAGCAGTGAAGGTGTTACGCAGTATTTT	CASSEGVTQYF
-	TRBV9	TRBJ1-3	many	TGTGCCAGCAGCGTAGTCGGGGCGACCGAGGGAAACACCATATATTTT	CASSVVGATEGNTIYF
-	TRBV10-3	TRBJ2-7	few	TGTGCCATCAGTGAAGGACCGTTGAGCTCCTACGAGCAGTACTTC	CAISEGPLSSYEQYF
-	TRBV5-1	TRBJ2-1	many	TGCGCCAGCTCTTTAGGCGCAAACAATGAGCAGTTCTTC	CASSLGANNEQFF
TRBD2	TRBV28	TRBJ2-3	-	TGTGCCAGCAGCCCGGGGGGAGCGGGGGGAGATACGCAGTATTTT	CASSPGGAGGDTQYF
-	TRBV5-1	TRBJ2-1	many	TGCGCCAGCAGCGTTCCAGCGTCGGATGAGCAGTTCTTC	CASSVPASDEQFF
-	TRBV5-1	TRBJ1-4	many	TGCGCCAGCAGCTTGGCCCGCTTCGAGAGGGGACTTAATGAAAAACTGTTTTTT	CASSLARFERGLNEKLFF
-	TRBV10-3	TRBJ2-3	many	TGTGCCATCAGTGAGCCCAAAGGGTCATTTGCAGATACGCAGTATTTT	CAISEPKGSFADTQYF
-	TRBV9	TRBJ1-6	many	TGTGCCAGCAGCGTAGCCGCGATGGTGAAGAATTCACCCCTCCACTTT	CASSVAAMVKNSPLHF
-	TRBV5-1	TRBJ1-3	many	TGCGCCAGCAGCTTGGCGGCAGGGGCGGGTGGAAACACCATATATTTT	CASSLAAGAGGNTIYF
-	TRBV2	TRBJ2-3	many	TGTGCCAGCCAGGACTTCTTCACAGATACGCAGTATTTT	CASQDFFTDTQYF
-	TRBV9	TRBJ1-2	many	TGTGCCAGCAGCCCCGGGACTCCAACCCCCCTTTATGGCTACACCTTC	CASSPGTPTPLYGYTF
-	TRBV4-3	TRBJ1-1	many	TGCGCCAGCAGCCAAGATAGGAACACTGAAGCTTTCTTT	CASSQDRNTEAFF
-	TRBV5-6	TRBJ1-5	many	TGTGCCAGCAGCTTTTGGAACGGACAAGTCAATCAGCCCCAGCATTTT	CASSFWNGQVNQPQHF
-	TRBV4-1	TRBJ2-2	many	TGCGCCAGCAGCCAGGCGGACGTCTCGAACACCGGGGAGCTGTTTTTT	CASSQADVSNTGELFF
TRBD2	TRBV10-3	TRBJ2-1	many	TGTGCCGGCGGGACTAGCGAGGACAATGAGCAGTTCTTC	CAGGTSEDNEQFF
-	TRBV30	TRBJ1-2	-	TGTGCCTGGAGAAAAGGGGGCTACACCTTC	CAWRKGGYTF
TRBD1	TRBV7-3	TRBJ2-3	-	TGTGCCAGCAGCTCCCGGGACAGGACGCAGTATTTT	CASSSRDRTQYF
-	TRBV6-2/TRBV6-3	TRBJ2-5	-	TGTGCCAGCAGTTATGGACGGGAGATCCAGTACTTC	CASSYGREIQYF
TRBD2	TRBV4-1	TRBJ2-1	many	TGCGCCAGCAGCCAGGGCGGGGGGAGGAGGACCTACAATGAGCAGTTCTTC	CASSQGGGRRTYNEQFF
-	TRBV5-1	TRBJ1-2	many	TGCGCCAGCAGCTTTGAGAAGGGAACGCGAGATGGCTACACCTTC	CASSFEKGTRDGYTF
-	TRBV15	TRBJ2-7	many	TGTGCCACCAGCCAGGGGGGGTCCTACGAGCAGTACTTC	CATSQGGSYEQYF
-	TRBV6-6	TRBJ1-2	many	TGTGCCAGCACCACCCAGGGGAACTATGGCTACACCTTC	CASTTQGNYGYTF
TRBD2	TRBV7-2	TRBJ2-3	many	TGTGCCAGCAGCTTCGGGACTAGCGGCACAGATACGCAGTATTTT	CASSFGTSGTDTQYF
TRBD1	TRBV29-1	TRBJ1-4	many	TGCAGCGTTGGCCGAGGGGGCTCAACTAATGAAAAACTGTTTTTT	CSVGRGGSTNEKLFF
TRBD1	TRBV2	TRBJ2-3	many	TGTGCCAGCAGGGACAGGGCCTTTAGCACAGATACGCAGTATTTT	CASRDRAFSTDTQYF
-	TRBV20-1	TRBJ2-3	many	TGCAGTGCTCCTAAAACGACTACCTCCACAGATACGCAGTATTTT	CSAPKTTTSTDTQYF
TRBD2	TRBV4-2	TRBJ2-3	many	TGTGCCAGCAGCCAATCTTACCGACTAGCGGGGGTTACAGATACGCAGTATTTT	CASSQSYRLAGVTDTQYF
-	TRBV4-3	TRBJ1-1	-	TGCGCCACCGGGGGGGGTTTGAACACTGAAGCTTTCTTT	CATGGGLNTEAFF
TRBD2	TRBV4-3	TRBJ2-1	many	TGCGCCAGCAGCCAAGCTTCACTAGCGGGGGGCCCCTCCTACAATGAGCAGTTCTTC	CASSQASLAGGPSYNEQFF
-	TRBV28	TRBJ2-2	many	TGTGCCAGCAGTTTAGACACCGGGGAGCTGTTTTTT	CASSLDTGELFF
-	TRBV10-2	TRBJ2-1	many	TGCGCCAGCAGTGTAGGAGGGAGCTCCTACAATGAGCAGTTCTTC	CASSVGGSSYNEQFF
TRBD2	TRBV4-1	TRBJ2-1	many	TGCGCCAGCAGCCTAACGGGACTAGCGGGTGGTGAGCAGTTCTTC	CASSLTGLAGGEQFF
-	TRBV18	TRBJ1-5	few	TGTGCCAGCTCGCCGGGACAAGATCAGCCCCAGCATTTT	CASSPGQDQPQHF
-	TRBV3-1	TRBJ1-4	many	TGTGCCAGCAGCCAAGGGCAGAATGAAAAACTGTTTTTT	CASSQGQNEKLFF
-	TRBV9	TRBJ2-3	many	TGTGCCAGCAGCGTCTCGCCTTCTAGCACAGATACGCAGTATTTT	CASSVSPSSTDTQYF